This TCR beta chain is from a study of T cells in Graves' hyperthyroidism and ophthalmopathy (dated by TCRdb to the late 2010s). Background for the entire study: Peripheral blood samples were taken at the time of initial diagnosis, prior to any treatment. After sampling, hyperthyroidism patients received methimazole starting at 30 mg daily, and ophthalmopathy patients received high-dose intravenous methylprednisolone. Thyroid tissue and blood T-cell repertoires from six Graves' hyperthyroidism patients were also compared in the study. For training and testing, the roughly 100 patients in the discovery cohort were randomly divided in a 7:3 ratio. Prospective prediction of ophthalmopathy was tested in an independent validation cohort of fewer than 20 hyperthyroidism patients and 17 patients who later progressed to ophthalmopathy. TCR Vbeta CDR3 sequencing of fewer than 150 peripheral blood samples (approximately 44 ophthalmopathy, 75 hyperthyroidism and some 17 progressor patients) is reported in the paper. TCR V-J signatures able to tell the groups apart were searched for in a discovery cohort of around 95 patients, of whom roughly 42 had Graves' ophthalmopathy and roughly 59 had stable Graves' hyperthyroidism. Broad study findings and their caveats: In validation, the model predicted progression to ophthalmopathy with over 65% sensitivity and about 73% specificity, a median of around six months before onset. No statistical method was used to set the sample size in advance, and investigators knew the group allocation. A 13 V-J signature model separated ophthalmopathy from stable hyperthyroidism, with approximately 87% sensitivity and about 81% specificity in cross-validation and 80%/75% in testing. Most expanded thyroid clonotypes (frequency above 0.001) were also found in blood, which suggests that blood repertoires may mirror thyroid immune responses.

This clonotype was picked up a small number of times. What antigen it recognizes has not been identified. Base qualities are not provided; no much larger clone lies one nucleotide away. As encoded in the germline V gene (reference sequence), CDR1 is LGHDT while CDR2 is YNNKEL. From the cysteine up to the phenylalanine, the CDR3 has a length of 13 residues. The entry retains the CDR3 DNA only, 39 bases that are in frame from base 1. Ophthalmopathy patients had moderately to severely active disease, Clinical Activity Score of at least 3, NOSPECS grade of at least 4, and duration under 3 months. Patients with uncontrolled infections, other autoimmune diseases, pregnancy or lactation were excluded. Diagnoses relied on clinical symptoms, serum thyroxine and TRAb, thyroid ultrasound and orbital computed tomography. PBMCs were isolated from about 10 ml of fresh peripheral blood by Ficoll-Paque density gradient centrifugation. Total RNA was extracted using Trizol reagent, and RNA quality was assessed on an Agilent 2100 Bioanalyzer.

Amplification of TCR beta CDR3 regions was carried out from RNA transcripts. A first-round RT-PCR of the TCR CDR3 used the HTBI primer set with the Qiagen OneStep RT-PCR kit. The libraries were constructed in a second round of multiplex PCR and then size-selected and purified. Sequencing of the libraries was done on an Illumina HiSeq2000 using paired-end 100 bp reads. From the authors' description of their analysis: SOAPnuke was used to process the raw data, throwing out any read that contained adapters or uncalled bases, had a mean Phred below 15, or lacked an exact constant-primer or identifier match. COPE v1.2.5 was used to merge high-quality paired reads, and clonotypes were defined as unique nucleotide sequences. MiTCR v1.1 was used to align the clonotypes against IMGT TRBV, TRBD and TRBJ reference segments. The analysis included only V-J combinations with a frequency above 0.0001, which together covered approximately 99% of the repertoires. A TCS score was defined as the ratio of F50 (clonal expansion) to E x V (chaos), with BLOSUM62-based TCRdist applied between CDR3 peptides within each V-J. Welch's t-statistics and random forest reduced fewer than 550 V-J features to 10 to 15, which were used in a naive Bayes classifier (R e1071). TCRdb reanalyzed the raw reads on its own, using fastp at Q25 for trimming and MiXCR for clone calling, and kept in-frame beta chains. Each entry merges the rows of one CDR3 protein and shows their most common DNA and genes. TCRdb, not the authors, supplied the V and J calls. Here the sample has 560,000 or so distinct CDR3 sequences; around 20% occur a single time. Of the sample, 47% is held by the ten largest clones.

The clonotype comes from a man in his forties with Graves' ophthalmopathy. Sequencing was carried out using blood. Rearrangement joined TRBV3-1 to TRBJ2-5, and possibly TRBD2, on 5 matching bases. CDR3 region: CASDPGIQETQYF. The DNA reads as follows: TGTGCTTCTGATCCGGGGATCCAAGAGACCCAGTACTTC.